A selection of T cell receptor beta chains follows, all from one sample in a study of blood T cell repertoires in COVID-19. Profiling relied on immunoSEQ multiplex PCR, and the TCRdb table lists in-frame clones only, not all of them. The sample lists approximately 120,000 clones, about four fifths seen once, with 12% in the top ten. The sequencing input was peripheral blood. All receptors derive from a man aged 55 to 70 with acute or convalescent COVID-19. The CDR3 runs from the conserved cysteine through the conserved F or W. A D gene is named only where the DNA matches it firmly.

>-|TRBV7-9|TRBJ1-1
CASSSAGFGTEAFF
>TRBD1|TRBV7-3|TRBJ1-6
CASSPGGSYNSPLHF
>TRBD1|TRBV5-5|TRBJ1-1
CASSWGTGAEAFF
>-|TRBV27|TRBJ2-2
CASSLSTGTGELFF
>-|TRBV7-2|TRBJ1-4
CASSSSTGLSEKLFF
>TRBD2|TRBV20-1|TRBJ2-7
CSASPAGIFHEQYF
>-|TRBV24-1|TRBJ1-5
CATSDPRGGDSNQPQHF
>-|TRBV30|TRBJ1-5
CALTENSNQPQHF
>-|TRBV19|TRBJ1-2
CASSRSGSYGYTF
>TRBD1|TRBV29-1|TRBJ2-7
CSVDGTGDSMSYEQYF
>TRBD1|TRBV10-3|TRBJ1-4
CAISESDRAGEKLFF
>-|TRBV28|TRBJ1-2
CASSPGGAAPNYGYTF
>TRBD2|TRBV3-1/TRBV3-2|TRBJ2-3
CASSYSGSTDTQYF
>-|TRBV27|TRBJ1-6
CASSFGSNSPLHF
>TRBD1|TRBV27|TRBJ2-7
CASSLSTGETYEQYF
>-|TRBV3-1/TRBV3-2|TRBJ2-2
CASSQRGFAAGELFF
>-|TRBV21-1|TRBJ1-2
CASSKEDSCYGYTF
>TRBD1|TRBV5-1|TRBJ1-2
CASSLGQGAYGYTF
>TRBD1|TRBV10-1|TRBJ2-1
CASRGQGIGPVFF
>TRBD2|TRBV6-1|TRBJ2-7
CARSDVAGAGGVGQYF
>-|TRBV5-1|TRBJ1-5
CASSQWPYSGSNQPQHF
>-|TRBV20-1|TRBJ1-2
CSAEGDYGYTF
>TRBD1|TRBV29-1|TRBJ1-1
CSGQGYTEAFF
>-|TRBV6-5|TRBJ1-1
CASSRSVPPEAFF
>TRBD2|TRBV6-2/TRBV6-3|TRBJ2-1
CASSYRTSGRGLLRNEQFF
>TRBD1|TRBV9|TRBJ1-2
CASSARSETGVGYTF
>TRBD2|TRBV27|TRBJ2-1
CASSPRGLAGVNEQFF
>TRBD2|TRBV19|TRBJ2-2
CASSVGLAGLANTGELFF
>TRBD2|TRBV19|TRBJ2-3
CATSLLAGQDTQYF
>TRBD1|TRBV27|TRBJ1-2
CASRGRGQGNYGYTF
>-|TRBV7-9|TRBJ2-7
CASSSRDIRAEQYF
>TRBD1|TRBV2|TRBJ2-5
CASSIDRGGTETQYF
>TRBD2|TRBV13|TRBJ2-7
CASSPRTSGLTYEQYF
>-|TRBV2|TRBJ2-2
CASSYFPSSGELFF
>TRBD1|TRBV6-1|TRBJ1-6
CASSEYTAGQYNSPLHF
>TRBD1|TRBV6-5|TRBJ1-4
CASSRTLQGDEKLFF
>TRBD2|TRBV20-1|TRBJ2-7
CSASNPLAGYMGQYF
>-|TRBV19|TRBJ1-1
CASSRDRYGEENTEAFF
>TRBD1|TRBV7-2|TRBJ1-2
CASSLARTGTGGTYGYTF
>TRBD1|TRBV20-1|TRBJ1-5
CSASPGGGNQPQHF
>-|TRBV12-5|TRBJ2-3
CASGVDTDTQYF
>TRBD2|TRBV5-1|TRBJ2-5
CASAGIAGETQYF
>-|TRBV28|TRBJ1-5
CASRPNLGGNQPQHF
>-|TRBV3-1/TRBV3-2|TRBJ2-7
CASSQSDQGEQYF
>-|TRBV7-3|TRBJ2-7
CASSPSGQYEQYF